Below are 21 T cell receptor beta chains sequenced from a single sample in a study of OX40 agonist ivuxolimab in advanced cancers. Assay used: immunoSEQ multiplex PCR; TCRdb lists only in-frame clones, some missing. The sample shows tens of thousands of clones, roughly 77% of them seen only once. Sequences were derived from CD4+ or CD8+ T cells sorted from blood, sampled in a trial of the OX40 agonist ivuxolimab. These receptors were collected from an adult with an advanced solid tumor such as melanoma, head and neck, liver or kidney cancer.

In its sample, this clone was seen once. J is TRBJ1-3 and V is TRBV5-1; a possible D gene is TRBD1 (5 bases). Germline values: CDR1 SGHRS, CDR2 YFSETQ. Trimming pared 2 bases from V and 2 bases from J, leaving 14 bases between. The CDR3 length is 16 residues. The CDR3 loop is CASSLQPGKTGNTIYF. The CDR3 nucleotides are TGCGCCAGCAGCTTACAACCAGGGAAAACTGGAAACACCATATATTTT.

This clone is classed as medium-sized. The chain recombines TRBV19 with TRBJ1-4; D gene ambiguous. CDR3 length: 14 amino acids. Trimming took off 5 bases at V and 10 bases at J, with 17 bases between the two ends. Germline-derived CDR1 and CDR2 are LNHDA and SQIVND (reference sequence). DNA for the CDR3: TGTGCCAGTAGTCCCCAGGCTAATTCAGGAAAACTGTTTTTT. Its translation is CASSPQANSGKLFF.

The rearrangement uses TRBV19 and TRBJ1-2; 10 bases map to TRBD1. The CDR3 is 14 residues long. The V segment lost 6 bases and the J segment 5 bases; nucleotides outside the gene matches: 6. The germline V gene encodes CDR1 LNHDA and CDR2 SQIVND (reference sequence). In DNA form, the CDR3 reads TGTGCCAGTAGCCGGGACAGGGGTGCATATGGCTACACCTTC. It translates to CASSRDRGAYGYTF.

This chain uses TRBV29-1 with TRBJ1-3, with D maybe TRBD1 (5 bases). The germline gives CDR1 SQVTM, CDR2 ANQGSEA. The CDR3 consists of 13 residues. The V and J ends lost 1 base and 2 bases respectively, with 6 bases between them. The CDR3 spells CSVEVQAGNTIYF. CDR3 nucleotides: TGCAGCGTTGAAGTACAGGCTGGAAACACCATATATTTT.

The rearrangement links TRBV9 to TRBJ1-3; TRBD1 matches at 8 bases. This CDR3 comprises 17 residues. V gave up 4 bases and J gave up 3 bases; unmatched junction bases: 12. Germline-derived CDR1 and CDR2 are SGDLS and YYNGEE. The DNA of the CDR3 is TGTGCCAGCAGCCCAGGGGGCAGGTCGGTGGGTGGAAACACCATATATTTT. Protein: CASSPGGRSVGGNTIYF. Variable domain in full (rest from reference TRBV9 and TRBJ1-3): DSGVTQTPKHLITATGQRVTLRCSPRSGDLSVYWYQQSLDQGLQFLIQYYNGEERAKGNILERFSAQQFPDLHSELNLSSLELGDSALYFCASSPGGRSVGGNTIYFGEGSWLTVV.

CDR3 loop: CASWWGSGNTIYF. CDR3 nucleotides: TGTGCCAGTTGGTGGGGCTCTGGAAACACCATATATTTT. This chain uses TRBV6-6 with TRBJ1-3; unclear D gene. The germline V and J ends were trimmed by 9 bases and 0 bases, with 9 bases remaining between them. The germline CDR1 and CDR2 sequences are MNHNY and SVGAGI (reference sequence). CDR3 length: 13 amino acids.

This chain connects TRBV27 to TRBJ2-5; 11 positions match TRBD2. The J segment lost 4 bases and the V segment lost 5 bases, leaving 0 bases of the junction unmatched. Per germline, CDR1 MNHEY and CDR2 SMNVEV (reference sequence). The CDR3 extends over 13 amino acids. Here the CDR3 DNA reads TGTGCCAGCAGTGGGACTAGCGGAGAGACCCAGTACTTC. Amino acids: CASSGTSGETQYF.

This sequence joins TRBV13 and TRBJ1-3; a weak D match, TRBD1 (5 bases). V dropped 5 bases and J dropped 0 bases, with 14 bases sitting between them. The CDR3 runs 16 residues. Germline V CDR1 and CDR2: PRHDT, FYEKMQ (reference sequence). In nucleotides, the CDR3 is TGTGCCAGCAGCACCCTGACAGCCGTCTCTGGAAACACCATATATTTT. As protein: CASSTLTAVSGNTIYF.

The V gene is TRBV7-3, the J gene TRBJ2-2; tentatively, D is TRBD1 (5 bases). Trimming shortened V by 1 base and J by 1 base, and 7 bases separated the two germline ends. From germline, CDR1 is SGHTA and CDR2 FQGTGA. This CDR3 has 15 residues. CDR3 sequence (DNA): TGTGCCAGCAGCTTAAATGGACAGAACACCGGGGAGCTGTTTTTT. Protein product: CASSLNGQNTGELFF.

The V and J genes are TRBV4-1 and TRBJ1-2; D gene unclear. CDR3 length equals 14 residues. The V gene lost 0 bases and the J gene lost 0 bases, with 5 bases spanning the gap. Germline V gene sequence: CDR1 MGHRA, CDR2 YSYEKL. CDR3 in amino acids: CASSQDPANYGYTF. The CDR3 nucleotides read TGCGCCAGCAGCCAAGATCCGGCTAACTATGGCTACACCTTC.

The chain employs TRBV2 and TRBJ2-7; D gene ambiguous. V was shortened by 3 bases and J by 1 base, with 10 bases between the two germline ends. This CDR3 contains 14 residues. The germline V gene encodes CDR1 SNHLY and CDR2 FYNNEI. The CDR3 loop is CASSDLVSSYEQYF. In DNA, the CDR3 is TGTGCCAGCAGTGATCTGGTCAGTTCCTACGAGCAGTACTTC.

J is TRBJ1-5 and V is TRBV5-6, with unresolved D. CDR1 is SGHDT and CDR2 is YYEEEE in the germline V gene. Trimming removed 1 base at V and 2 bases at J, with 4 bases between. CDR3 size: 13 residues. The CDR3: CASSLSGNQPQHF. For the CDR3, the DNA is TGTGCCAGCAGCTTGAGTGGCAATCAGCCCCAGCATTTT.

This chain links TRBV9 with TRBJ1-6, with a possible D match to TRBD1 (5 bases). Germline V gene data show CDR1 as SGDLS and CDR2 as YYNGEE. V lost 5 bases and J lost 10, with 13 bases in between. The CDR3 is 13 amino acids. Written as DNA, the CDR3 is TGTGCCAGCAGGGGGGAGTTCGGGTCACCCCTCCACTTT. Translated: CASRGEFGSPLHF.

V gene TRBV5-6 combines with J gene TRBJ2-3; D is uncertain. Germline V lookup: CDR1 SGHDT, CDR2 YYEEEE. V lost 0 bases to trimming and J lost 1 base, with 3 bases between them. CDR3 length equals 13 residues. Here the CDR3 DNA reads TGTGCCAGCAGCTTGGCTGGCACAGATACGCAGTATTTT. Protein: CASSLAGTDTQYF.

V usage is TRBV29-1 and J usage is TRBJ1-4; no clear D gene. Germline CDR1 is SQVTM and CDR2 is ANQGSEA. The CDR3 spans 13 residues. Deletions cut 4 bases from V and 7 bases from J, with 13 bases between. The CDR3, as DNA: TGCAGCGTTGGTGACCCGCGAGGTGAAAAACTGTTTTTT. Translating gives CSVGDPRGEKLFF.

The rearrangement joins TRBV7-6 to TRBJ2-1; D is ambiguous. Germline V CDR1 and CDR2: SGHVS, FNYEAQ. This CDR3 has 14 amino acids. The germline V and J ends were trimmed by 1 base and 5 bases, with 9 bases remaining between them. In DNA form, the CDR3 reads TGTGCCAGCAGCTTAGTTGGGTTAAACAATGAGCAGTTCTTC. Amino acids: CASSLVGLNNEQFF.

The CDR3 bases are TGTGCCAGCAGCTTAGGTCCAGGGGGGAAAGGCTACGAGCAGTACTTC. Its protein is CASSLGPGGKGYEQYF. The V call is TRBV7-8, the J call TRBJ2-7; a possible D gene is TRBD1 (7 bases). Germline V gives CDR1 SGHVS, CDR2 FQNEAQ. The ends were cut back, 1 base at V and 3 bases at J, with 16 bases in the middle. The CDR3 has 16 amino acids.

The chain uses TRBV7-8 and TRBJ1-2; D uncertain. V was pared by 0 bases and J by 0 bases, with 11 bases between. The germline V gene encodes CDR1 SGHVS and CDR2 FQNEAQ. This CDR3 region has 16 residues. In DNA form, the CDR3 reads TGTGCCAGCAGCTTAGCGACGAGTAACTCTAACTATGGCTACACCTTC. The encoded protein is CASSLATSNSNYGYTF.

V gene TRBV6-5 combines with J gene TRBJ1-1; 9 positions agree with TRBD1. Germline values: CDR1 MNHEY, CDR2 SVGAGI. This CDR3 contains 14 residues. V was pared by 6 bases and J by 4 bases, with 6 bases of the junction left unmatched. The CDR3 DNA is TGTGCCAGCAGCCGGGACAGGGACGTCACTGAAGCTTTCTTT. Amino acids: CASSRDRDVTEAFF.

This chain links TRBV5-1 with TRBJ2-5; 8 nucleotides line up with TRBD1. Germline V lookup: CDR1 SGHRS, CDR2 YFSETQ. The CDR3 consists of 15 residues. J was trimmed by 4 bases and V by 0 bases; bases with no gene match: 5. This CDR3 reads CASSLGTGYGETQYF. CDR3 in DNA: TGCGCCAGCAGCTTGGGGACAGGGTACGGAGAGACCCAGTACTTC.

The rearrangement links TRBV19 to TRBJ2-4; 7 nucleotides align to TRBD1. Germline V gene sequence: CDR1 LNHDA, CDR2 SQIVND (reference sequence). The CDR3 runs to 15 residues. Losses at the gene ends were 1 base for V and 9 bases for J; bases not matched to a gene: 9. The CDR3 is CASSIGTGLVVIQYF. In nucleotides, the CDR3 is TGTGCCAGTAGTATAGGGACAGGACTTGTTGTCATTCAGTACTTC.